The clone carrying this TCR beta chain was observed many times. No antigen is known for it. V lost 8 bases to trimming and J lost 0 bases, with 5 bases between them. Germline CDR1 DFQATT, CDR2 SNEGSKA (reference sequence). This CDR3 has 10 residues. The authors amplified TCR beta CDR3 regions from RNA transcripts. An opening RT-PCR round employed HTBI primers and preceded a second-round multiplex PCR. TCRdb re-analysed the multiplex PCR reads in MiXCR, keeping a single row per CDR3 protein. The sample has about 1.2 million distinct CDR3 sequences; about two fifths are singletons. The sample is drawn from a study of Graves' ophthalmopathy and Graves' hyperthyroidism. Whole-study context: Hyperthyroidism counted as stable given no ophthalmopathy within 18 months of follow-up. Overall study results and limits: Its predictions of ophthalmopathy progression gave the model 60% to 71% sensitivity and about 72% specificity. Ophthalmopathy and stable hyperthyroidism were discriminated by a 13-signature model, with about 90% sensitivity and 81.08% specificity.

Sequencing was carried out using peripheral blood or thyroid tissue (not recorded which). The chain has TRBV20-1 and TRBJ2-7, with no clear D. The receptor's source is an adult man with Graves' hyperthyroidism. The CDR3 region has the DNA TGCAGTCCCTCCTCCTACGAGCAGTACTTC. This sequence encodes CSPSSYEQYF.